This record concerns one TCR beta chain sequence. No cognate antigen has been identified for it. Qualities for individual bases were not recorded, and no much larger clone is one base off. The data were obtained in a study of T cell responses to AZD1222 COVID-19 vaccine (TCRdb year 2021). Background for the entire study: A total of approximately 240 trial participants underwent TCR sequencing, of whom roughly 210 received two doses of AZD1222 and approximately 25 received two doses of the MenACWY control vaccine. Enrollment into the trials was organized by age into subgroups of 18-55, 56-69 and 70-plus years, and those subgroups contained roughly 150, 30 and 60 TCR-sequenced participants, respectively. Overall study results and their limits: Vaccine-associated CD4 TCRs spanned the whole spike protein, with dominant responses in regions 160-218 and 743-854. Participants were mostly white British, with more females than males. The authors suggested clonal diversity may have been underestimated. The 56-69-year group was small, and its depth increase did not reach significance, likely because of low power. Conclusions about previously exposed vaccinees were limited because only six AZD1222 recipients were SARS-CoV-2 seropositive at baseline. No day 14 peak-response samples were available, so repertoires were characterized only after the peak T cell response. Epitopes outside the regions mutated in the B.1.351 and B.1.1.7 variants were reportedly recognized by nearly half of the unique spike-specific TCRs. Spike-specific TCR breadth and depth rose significantly after two AZD1222 doses compared with day 0 and with MenACWY recipients.

The CDR3 regions of human TCRbeta chains were subjected to immunosequencing. Turning to the authors' computational methods: TCRs in the repertoires were matched against a reference library of SARS-CoV-2-specific TCRs that had been generated with the MIRA antigen-specificity platform. Breadth was defined as the fraction of unique TCRs that were SARS-CoV-2-associated. Depth was defined as the fraction of total T cells that were SARS-CoV-2-associated. Using the MIRA data, every spike-specific TCR was mapped to the spike region that the TCR reacted to and assigned to either a CD4 or a CD8 class. Log10-transformed breadth and depth values were compared by one-way ANOVA with Sidak's multiple comparisons tests. TCRdb holds this immuneACCESS table with in-frame rearrangements only. Some clones are missing; in checked studies, unresolved V genes explain under half, and the rest has no known cause. V and J calls and clone size are given by that table; D and trimming were obtained from the DNA. The sample profile shows over 200,000 clones; roughly 94% of them were found once. Over 1.5% of the sample is in the top ten clones.

The time point label, as the study defines it: about 28 days (+/-7) after the second vaccine dose. This specimen's treatment or condition label, interpreted: meningococcal conjugate vaccine given as trial control. Vaccinee samples were obtained from the UK trials COV001 and COV002, which included a single-blind randomized controlled phase 2/3 trial of AZD1222 (ChAdOx1 nCoV-19) in healthy adults. For TCRbeta chain sequencing, PBMC samples were collected from trial participants at day 0 and at day 28 after the second dose. This specimen was peripheral blood, taken 28 days after the second dose of the MenACWY control vaccine. The TCR sequence derives from an adult who received the MenACWY meningococcal vaccine as a control.

Here is the DNA: TGTGCCTGGAGGCAGGGACAGGGTTCTACCATATATTTT. It is translated as CAWRQGQGSTIYF. The rearrangement combines TRBV30 with TRBJ1-3; 9 junctional bases match TRBD1. The germline V gene (reference sequence) gives CDR1 as GTSNPN and CDR2 as SVGIG. Compared with germline, V lacks 3 bases and J lacks 10 bases; bases without a gene match: 7. The CDR3 numbers 13 residues from cysteine through phenylalanine. The only DNA kept is the CDR3, 39 bases in frame from the first base. The reference TRBV30 and TRBJ1-3 proteins fill in what lies around the CDR3, so the full variable domain reads SQTIHQWPATLVQPVGSPLSLECTVEGTSNPNLYWYRQAAGRGLQLLFYSVGIGQISSEVPQNLSASRPQDRQFILSSKKLLLSDSGFYLCAWRQGQGSTIYFGEGSWLTVV.